The 19 T cell receptor beta chains reported below all come from one sample, sequenced in a study of cytomegalovirus exposure and HLA in healthy donors. It was with 60 Vbeta and 13 Jbeta primers that the PCR ran. Only in-frame clones appear in the TCRdb table, and some are missing; sequencing was by immunoSEQ multiplex PCR. The sample lists about 37,000 clones, 68% occurring once. Material: PBMCs. The receptors shown here come from a man in his forties or fifties in good health and CMV-seronegative.

The count of this clone is one. The chain employs TRBV25-1 and TRBJ1-5; maybe TRBD1 (5 bases). CDR1 and CDR2 (germline): MGHDK, SYGVNS. V was cut by 11 bases and J by 2 bases, with 13 bases left in between. The CDR3 sequence is 13 residues long. CDR3: CAPCPRGNQPQHF. In DNA form, the CDR3 reads TGTGCCCCGTGCCCCAGGGGCAATCAGCCCCAGCATTTT.

The chain uses TRBV27 and TRBJ1-4; 7 bases fit TRBD1. Germline V gene lookup returns CDR1 MNHEY and CDR2 SMNVEV (reference sequence). This CDR3 has 15 residues. With V trimmed by 6 bases and J by 8 bases, 12 bases remained unmatched. In DNA form, the CDR3 reads TGTGCCAGCAGCCGTGACAGGGCCGGTCGGGAAAAACTGTTTTTT. This codes for CASSRDRAGREKLFF. Looking up the rest from reference TRBV27 and TRBJ1-4 gives the full variable domain: EAQVTQNPRYLITVTGKKLTVTCSQNMNHEYMSWYRQDPGLGLRQIYYSMNVEVTDKGDVPEGYKVSRKEKRNFPLILESPSPNQTSLYFCASSRDRAGREKLFFGSGTQLSVL.

This clone has a handful of counts. The chain couples TRBV7-3 to TRBJ1-2; 10 bases match TRBD1. J was trimmed by 8 bases and V by 2 bases; bases with no gene match: 2. The CDR3 is made up of 13 amino acids. Germline V gene lookup returns CDR1 SGHTA and CDR2 FQGTGA. CDR3 in amino acids: CASSLGTGEGYTF. DNA of the CDR3: TGTGCCAGCAGCTTAGGGACAGGGGAAGGCTACACCTTC.

This clone appeared a few times. J is TRBJ1-1 and V is TRBV9; D is unclear. The ends were cut back, 4 bases at V and 1 base at J, with 5 bases in the middle. The CDR3 loop spans 12 amino acids. Germline values: CDR1 SGDLS, CDR2 YYNGEE. Written as DNA, the CDR3 is TGTGCCAGCAGCCTCGGGAACACTGAAGCTTTCTTT. Protein product: CASSLGNTEAFF. Full variable domain (missing parts from reference TRBV9 and TRBJ1-1): DSGVTQTPKHLITATGQRVTLRCSPRSGDLSVYWYQQSLDQGLQFLIQYYNGEERAKGNILERFSAQQFPDLHSELNLSSLELGDSALYFCASSLGNTEAFFGQGTRLTVV.

The CDR3 DNA reads as TGTGCCTGCAACCCTTGGGGGGTGGGGGAAAAACTGTTTTTT. Its protein is CACNPWGVGEKLFF. The chain recombines TRBV30 with TRBJ1-4, with a weak D call TRBD1 (5 bases). This CDR3 region has 14 residues. Germline V CDR1 and CDR2: GTSNPN, SVGIG (reference sequence). V shed 6 bases and J shed 8 bases, with 19 bases lying between them.

V and J are TRBV13 and TRBJ2-3, with D possibly TRBD2 on 6 matching bases. V was trimmed by 0 bases and J by 2 bases, leaving 9 bases between them. Looked up from germline, CDR1 is PRHDT and CDR2 is FYEKMQ (reference sequence). The CDR3 length is 15 residues. The DNA of the CDR3 is TGTGCCAGCAGCTTAGGCGGGGGTTACACAGATACGCAGTATTTT. It translates to CASSLGGGYTDTQYF.

V and J are TRBV2 and TRBJ2-7; 7 positions match TRBD1. The CDR3 length is 13 residues. The V and J ends lost 7 bases and 1 base, in that order; junction bases with no gene match: 4. The germline V gene has CDR1 SNHLY and CDR2 FYNNEI. CDR3 in amino acids: CASTRTGSYEQYF. In DNA form, the CDR3 reads TGTGCCAGCACCAGGACAGGTTCCTACGAGCAGTACTTC.

The chain couples TRBV9 to TRBJ1-6; 7 bases fit TRBD1. From germline, CDR1 is SGDLS and CDR2 YYNGEE. V was pared by 4 bases and J by 8 bases, with 9 bases of the junction left unmatched. CDR3 length: 15 amino acids. DNA of the CDR3: TGTGCCAGCAGCCCAGAGGGGACAGCCTATTCACCCCTCCACTTT. This sequence encodes CASSPEGTAYSPLHF.

A word on this clone: A read error may produce the germline difference seen at one junction end. The J gene is TRBJ2-1, the V gene TRBV5-6, with 10 bases aligning to TRBD1. CDR1 and CDR2 (germline): SGHDT, YYEEEE. The CDR3 is 13 amino acids. CDR3 in DNA: TGTGCCAGCAGCTCGGGACAGGGGATTGGAGCCCTCTTC. Its translation: CASSSGQGIGALF.

The rearrangement uses TRBV28 and TRBJ1-5, with TRBD1 identical over 8 bases. Germline loops: CDR1 MDHEN, CDR2 SYDVKM. J lost 6 bases, V lost 4 bases, and 11 bases had no gene match. This CDR3 contains 16 residues. The CDR3, as DNA: TGTGCCAGCAGTTCTATGGACAGGGCAGGGAGTCAGCCCCAGCATTTT. Translated: CASSSMDRAGSQPQHF.

The gene calls are TRBV14 and TRBJ1-2; possibly TRBD1 for D (5 bases). V shed 3 bases and J shed 4 bases, with 12 bases lying between them. This CDR3 is 14 amino acids long. Germline V gene lookup returns CDR1 SGHDN and CDR2 FVKESK. The CDR3 region has the DNA TGTGCCAGCAGCCAGGGGGGACGGTTCTATGGCTACACCTTC. It encodes CASSQGGRFYGYTF.

The chain couples TRBV11-2 to TRBJ1-6; D is unclear. This CDR3 region has 13 residues. The germline V gene has CDR1 SGHAT and CDR2 FQNNGV. The V gene lost 2 bases and the J gene lost 5 bases, with 4 bases spanning the gap. CDR3 sequence: CASSLQDNSPLHF. The CDR3 bases are TGTGCCAGCAGCTTACAGGATAATTCACCCCTCCACTTT.

The chain links TRBV6-4 to TRBJ1-1; no definite D call. Trimming took 6 bases from V and 0 from J, leaving 8 bases between them. Looked up from germline, CDR1 is MRHNA and CDR2 is SNTAGT. This CDR3 spans 13 amino acids. CDR3 DNA: TGTGCCAGCAGCGACCAGATGAACACTGAAGCTTTCTTT. Protein product: CASSDQMNTEAFF.

V usage is TRBV29-1 and J usage is TRBJ1-2, with D tentatively TRBD1 (6 bases). Germline values: CDR1 SQVTM, CDR2 ANQGSEA. Trimming removed 4 bases at V and 6 bases at J, with 18 bases between. The CDR3 runs to 14 residues. For the CDR3, the DNA is TGCAGCGTTGCCGAAGAACAGGGCGTCAATGGCTACACCTTC. Encoded protein: CSVAEEQGVNGYTF.

V usage is TRBV29-1 and J usage is TRBJ2-7; TRBD1 matches at 8 bases. CDR1 is SQVTM and CDR2 is ANQGSEA in the germline V gene. This CDR3 has 12 residues. CDR3 nucleotide sequence: TGCAGAAAAGACAGGGGACACGACGAGCAGTACTTC. Its protein is CRKDRGHDEQYF.

A few counts support this clone. This chain joins TRBV5-5 and TRBJ1-1; no clear D gene. This CDR3 has 14 amino acids. V lost 0 bases and J 1 base, leaving 7 bases between the germline ends. Germline CDR1 reads SGHKS; CDR2 reads YYEKEE (reference sequence). The CDR3 sequence is CASSLAAENTEAFF. The CDR3 DNA is TGTGCCAGCAGCTTGGCCGCGGAGAACACTGAAGCTTTCTTT.

This sequence joins TRBV5-3 and TRBJ2-7; D is possibly TRBD1 (6 bases). TRBV5-3 belongs to the ORF category, with a function that is uncertain. V lost 2 bases and J lost 5, with 20 bases in between. The length of the CDR3 is 16 residues. In nucleotides, the CDR3 is TGTGCCAGAAGCTTAGCCTACAGGGACCAGGGCGACGAGCAGTACTTC. Protein product: CARSLAYRDQGDEQYF.

The chain joins TRBV7-6 to TRBJ1-3, with TRBD1 as a possible D gene (5 bases). The CDR3 runs to 13 residues. CDR1 and CDR2 from the germline V gene are SGHVS and FNYEAQ. The germline V and J ends were trimmed by 0 bases and 8 bases, with 8 bases remaining between them. In DNA, the CDR3 is TGTGCCAGCAGCTTAGCCGGGGGGGACACCATATATTTT. Translation gives CASSLAGGDTIYF.

This clone was detected only a few times. Distinct nucleotide sequences in the sample also encode this CDR3. CDR3 DNA: TGTGCCAGCAGTGAACCTTATAGCAATCAGCCCCAGCATTTT. This gives the protein CASSEPYSNQPQHF. The chain is built from TRBV6-1 and TRBJ1-5, with unresolved D. Per the germline V gene, CDR1 is MNHNS and CDR2 is SASEGT. Trimming stripped 2 bases from V and 0 bases from J, with 5 bases between. This CDR3 comprises 14 residues.